Shown below are 28 T cell receptor beta chains from a single sample sequenced in a study of blood T cell repertoires in COVID-19. Method: immunoSEQ multiplex PCR; TCRdb's copy keeps in-frame clones and lacks some. The sample has about 350,000 clones, less than 90% seen once. The sequencing input was PBMCs or T cells enriched from blood (not recorded which). The receptors shown here come from a woman under 40 who had recovered from COVID-19.

The CDR3 nucleotides are TGTGCCAGCAGCCCCCTCGGTGGTCGGGGCTACACCTTC. Its translation is CASSPLGGRGYTF. V usage is TRBV12-3 or TRBV12-4 and J usage is TRBJ1-2; D remains ambiguous. This CDR3 is 13 amino acids long. Trimming stripped 6 bases from V and 8 bases from J, with 16 bases between.

The CDR3: CASSPGTGANEKLFF. CDR3 nucleotides: TGTGCCAGCAGCCCAGGGACGGGAGCTAATGAAAAACTGTTTTTT. This chain joins TRBV7-6 and TRBJ1-4, with D possibly matching TRBD1 (5 bases). Per germline, CDR1 SGHVS and CDR2 FNYEAQ. The CDR3 has 15 amino acids. The V end lost 5 bases, the J end lost 3 bases, and 13 bases lay between the germline ends. Based on the CDR3 plus reference TRBV7-6 and TRBJ1-4, the full variable domain is GAGVSQSPRYKVTKRGQDVALRCDPISGHVSLYWYRQALGQGPEFLTYFNYEAQQDKSGLPNDRFSAERPEGSISTLTIQRTEQRDSAMYRCASSPGTGANEKLFFGSGTQLSVL.

This clone was counted only a few times. One end of the junction varies from germline; a read error may be responsible. This sequence joins TRBV5-6 and TRBJ2-1; maybe TRBD1 (6 bases). This CDR3 spans 12 amino acids. The germline V gene encodes CDR1 SGHDT and CDR2 YYEEEE. CDR3 amino acids: CASSSTGNGQFF. CDR3 in DNA: TGTGCCAGCAGCTCTACAGGGAATGGGCAGTTCTTC.

This clone was found many times. The chain's CDR3 is CASSLVSAGTGNNSPLHF. The CDR3 DNA reads as TGCGCCAGCAGCTTGGTCTCAGCCGGGACAGGCAATAATTCACCCCTCCACTTT. This chain connects TRBV5-1 to TRBJ1-6; the match to TRBD1 covers 8 bases. Trimming took 0 bases from V and 5 from J; bases not matched to a gene: 10. Germline V lookup: CDR1 SGHRS, CDR2 YFSETQ. This CDR3 has 18 amino acids.

The chain combines TRBV7-9 with TRBJ1-1; D uncertain. Germline CDR1 SEHNR, CDR2 FQNEAQ (reference sequence). Deletions cut 2 bases from V and 2 bases from J, with 9 bases between. The CDR3 spans 14 residues. This chain's CDR3 is CASSLIQENTEAFF. The CDR3 bases are TGTGCCAGCAGCTTAATTCAGGAAAACACTGAAGCTTTCTTT.

The chain uses TRBV28 and TRBJ2-4, with D unclear. Germline V gene data show CDR1 as MDHEN and CDR2 as SYDVKM. The CDR3 has 15 residues. V dropped 2 bases and J dropped 2 bases, with 10 bases sitting between them. CDR3 bases: TGTGCCAGCAGTTTAGGAGAGTACACCAAAAACATTCAGTACTTC. The encoded protein is CASSLGEYTKNIQYF.

This sequence joins TRBV12-5 and TRBJ1-6, with 10 bases matching TRBD1. CDR3 size: 17 residues. The germline CDR1 and CDR2 sequences are LGHNT and FRNRAP. J was trimmed by 8 bases and V by 1 base; bases with no gene match: 8. Written as DNA, the CDR3 is TGTGCTAGTGGTTTGGATCGACAGGGGGCGCGATATTCACCCCTCCACTTT. This sequence encodes CASGLDRQGARYSPLHF.

This rearrangement joins TRBV18 to TRBJ2-1, with D perhaps TRBD2 (6 bases). Germline CDR1 KGHSH, CDR2 LQKENI. Trimming took 2 bases from V and 7 from J, leaving 12 bases between them. The CDR3 runs to 14 residues. Here the CDR3 reads CASSPIGSGNEQFF. The CDR3 DNA follows: TGTGCCAGCTCACCAATCGGGAGTGGTAATGAGCAGTTCTTC.

The rearrangement links TRBV2 to TRBJ1-1; no clear D. V lost 2 bases and J lost 5, with 3 bases in between. This CDR3 comprises 11 residues. CDR1 and CDR2 (germline): SNHLY, FYNNEI. For the CDR3, the DNA is TGTGCCAGCAGTGAACCGACTGAAGCTTTCTTT. Protein sequence: CASSEPTEAFF.

This chain links TRBV3-1 (or the pseudogene TRBV3-2) with TRBJ1-6, with 9 bases lining up with TRBD1. This CDR3 contains 17 residues. Germline loops: CDR1 LGHDT, CDR2 YNNKEL (reference sequence). The trim removed 4 bases at V and 13 bases at J, leaving 17 bases unmatched. CDR3 in DNA: TGTGCCAGCAGCCGGATCCGGGACAGGGAACAGGGACGGCCCCTCCACTTT. Amino acid sequence: CASSRIRDREQGRPLHF.

This chain links TRBV18 with TRBJ1-2; tentative D call: TRBD1 (5 bases). Germline V lookup: CDR1 KGHSH, CDR2 LQKENI. Trimming removed 6 bases from V and 4 bases from J, with 21 bases in between. CDR3 length: 16 residues. CDR3 in DNA: TGTGCCAGCTCGCAGGGAGGGACCGAAACTACCTATGGCTACACCTTC. Amino acid sequence: CASSQGGTETTYGYTF.

The gene calls are TRBV6-5 and TRBJ1-5, with 8 nucleotides matching TRBD1. J gave up 6 bases and V 7 bases, and 11 bases lay outside the gene matches. The CDR3 contains 15 residues. The germline V gene has CDR1 MNHEY and CDR2 SVGAGI. The CDR3: CASTLTGDGSQPQHF. CDR3 sequence (DNA): TGTGCCAGCACCCTGACAGGGGATGGGAGTCAGCCCCAGCATTTT.

This chain uses TRBV7-2 with TRBJ1-2; perhaps TRBD1 as D (6 bases). V lost 1 base and J 6 bases, leaving 15 bases between the germline ends. The CDR3 length is 15 residues. Per germline, CDR1 SGHTA and CDR2 FQGNSA. The CDR3, as DNA: TGTGCCAGCAGCTTAGGCCGAACAGGGATGGATGGCTACACCTTC. Translating it yields CASSLGRTGMDGYTF.

This chain uses TRBV7-8 with TRBJ1-2; 9 bases agree with TRBD1. Germline CDR1 SGHVS, CDR2 FQNEAQ. The CDR3 runs to 16 residues. J gave up 4 bases and V 3 bases, and 9 bases lay outside the gene matches. CDR3 coding DNA: TGTGCCAGCAGCTTTGGGACAGGGATAATCATCTATGGCTACACCTTC. This gives the protein CASSFGTGIIIYGYTF.

The rearrangement links TRBV29-1 to TRBJ2-7; 9 bases line up with TRBD1. Trimming took 4 bases from V and 2 from J; bases not matched to a gene: 6. The CDR3 is made up of 14 amino acids. In germline, CDR1 is SQVTM, CDR2 ANQGSEA. Written as DNA, the CDR3 is TGCAGCGTTGTTTTAGGACAGGGGACCTACGAGCAGTACTTC. Translating gives CSVVLGQGTYEQYF.

This chain uses TRBV5-6 with TRBJ1-1; D is unclear. The CDR3 has 14 amino acids. V lost 3 bases and J 3 bases, leaving 12 bases between the germline ends. In germline, CDR1 is SGHDT, CDR2 YYEEEE. The chain's CDR3 is CASSSPFSDTEAFF. CDR3 in DNA: TGTGCCAGCAGCTCCCCTTTTTCCGACACTGAAGCTTTCTTT.

The chain links TRBV2 to TRBJ2-7; 9 bases fit TRBD2. From germline, CDR1 is SNHLY and CDR2 FYNNEI. This CDR3 is built from 17 residues. V gave up 2 bases and J gave up 2 bases; unmatched junction bases: 10. CDR3: CASSEIGVSGSAYEQYF. CDR3 in DNA: TGTGCCAGCAGTGAAATCGGGGTTAGCGGGAGCGCCTACGAGCAGTACTTC.

This chain joins TRBV7-8 and TRBJ1-2, with D tentatively TRBD1 (5 bases). The CDR3 extends over 14 amino acids. Germline V gene sequence: CDR1 SGHVS, CDR2 FQNEAQ. The V end was cut by 1 base, the J end by 8 bases, with 14 bases between. The CDR3 sequence is CASSLEVEWGGYTF. CDR3 in DNA: TGTGCCAGCAGCTTAGAGGTGGAGTGGGGCGGCTACACCTTC.

The chain carries TRBV19 and TRBJ1-1; D remains ambiguous. The germline V gene has CDR1 LNHDA and CDR2 SQIVND (reference sequence). Trimming cost V 6 bases and J 2 bases, with 10 bases left between them. The CDR3 runs to 13 residues. CDR3 loop: CASRGGTNTEAFF. Here the CDR3 DNA reads TGTGCCAGTAGGGGAGGTACCAACACTGAAGCTTTCTTT.

This clone was recorded once. This rearrangement joins TRBV15 to TRBJ1-3; D unresolved. The V end lost 0 bases, the J end lost 0 bases, and 9 bases lay between the germline ends. Germline CDR1 LNHNV, CDR2 YYDKDF (reference sequence). The length of the CDR3 is 16 residues. CDR3 nucleotides: TGTGCCACCAGCAGAGATCTCGGGAGCTCTGGAAACACCATATATTTT. It yields the protein CATSRDLGSSGNTIYF.

The chain carries TRBV5-1 and TRBJ2-6, with a possible D match to TRBD1 (5 bases). Deletions cut 4 bases from V and 2 bases from J, with 7 bases between. The CDR3 sequence is 14 residues long. Germline V gene sequence: CDR1 SGHRS, CDR2 YFSETQ. The CDR3 protein is CASSQTAGANVLTF. CDR3 nucleotide sequence: TGCGCCAGCAGCCAGACAGCTGGGGCCAACGTCCTGACTTTC.

Only one count was recorded for this clone. This chain connects TRBV5-1 to TRBJ2-1, with TRBD2 matching over 8 bases. The V gene's germline CDR1 is SGHRS and CDR2 YFSETQ. The CDR3 is 15 amino acids. With 0 bases clipped from V and 1 base from J, the junction kept 0 bases outside the gene matches. The CDR3 reads CASSLASGSYNEQFF. As DNA, the CDR3 is TGCGCCAGCAGCTTGGCTAGCGGGTCCTACAATGAGCAGTTCTTC.

V is TRBV6-5 and J is TRBJ1-1, with 9 bases aligning to TRBD1. Germline-derived CDR1 and CDR2 are MNHEY and SVGAGI. The CDR3 sequence is 15 residues long. V lost 5 bases to trimming and J lost 0 bases; unmatched junction nucleotides: 4. The CDR3 sequence: CASSTGQGLNTEAFF. Here the CDR3 DNA reads TGTGCCAGCAGTACCGGACAGGGGTTGAACACTGAAGCTTTCTTT.

The V call is TRBV7-2, the J call TRBJ2-6; D gene unclear. The ends were cut back, 5 bases at V and 4 bases at J, with 6 bases in the middle. Germline V gene sequence: CDR1 SGHTA, CDR2 FQGNSA. The length of the CDR3 is 13 residues. The CDR3: CASSPRGANVLTF. CDR3 coding DNA: TGTGCCAGCAGCCCTAGGGGGGCCAACGTCCTGACTTTC.

The chain joins TRBV5-4 to TRBJ1-2; TRBD1 agrees at 7 bases. V was clipped by 5 bases and J by 3 bases; unmatched bases: 7. The germline CDR1 and CDR2 sequences are SGHNT and YYREEE (reference sequence). This CDR3 contains 14 residues. The CDR3 reads CASRKTGTHYGYTF. CDR3 DNA sequence: TGTGCCAGCAGGAAGACAGGGACCCACTATGGCTACACCTTC.

V usage is TRBV6-5 and J usage is TRBJ2-7; D is possibly TRBD2 (6 bases). Trimming cost V 6 bases and J 7 bases, with 10 bases left between them. CDR3 length: 11 amino acids. Germline V gene lookup returns CDR1 MNHEY and CDR2 SVGAGI. CDR3 protein: CASRARGEQYF. Here the CDR3 DNA reads TGTGCCAGCAGGGCCCGGGGGGAGCAGTACTTC.

The chain employs TRBV30 and TRBJ2-2; D gene ambiguous. The CDR3 covers 14 residues. Germline values: CDR1 GTSNPN, CDR2 SVGIG (reference sequence). V was shortened by 0 bases and J by 0 bases, with 5 bases between the two germline ends. This CDR3 reads CAWSVSSNTGELFF. The CDR3 DNA sequence: TGTGCCTGGAGTGTTAGTTCGAACACCGGGGAGCTGTTTTTT.

J is TRBJ2-6 and V is TRBV11-3; D not resolved. The V end was cut by 1 base, the J end by 0 bases, with 10 bases between. The CDR3 length is 17 residues. Germline V gene sequence: CDR1 SGHNT, CDR2 YENEEA. The chain's CDR3 is CASSLGFQSSGANVLTF. In DNA, the CDR3 is TGTGCCAGCAGCTTAGGGTTCCAGTCCTCTGGGGCCAACGTCCTGACTTTC.